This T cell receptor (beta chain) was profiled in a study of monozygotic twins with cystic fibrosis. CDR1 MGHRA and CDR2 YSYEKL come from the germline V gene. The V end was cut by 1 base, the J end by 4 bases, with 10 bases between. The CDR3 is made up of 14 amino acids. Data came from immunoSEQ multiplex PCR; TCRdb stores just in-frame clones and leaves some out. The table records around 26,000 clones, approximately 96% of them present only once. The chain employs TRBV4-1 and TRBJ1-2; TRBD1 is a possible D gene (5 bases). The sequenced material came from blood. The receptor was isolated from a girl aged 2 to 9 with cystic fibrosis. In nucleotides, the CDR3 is TGCGCCAGCAGCCAAGTAGGGGACCTCTATGGCTACACCTTC. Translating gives CASSQVGDLYGYTF.